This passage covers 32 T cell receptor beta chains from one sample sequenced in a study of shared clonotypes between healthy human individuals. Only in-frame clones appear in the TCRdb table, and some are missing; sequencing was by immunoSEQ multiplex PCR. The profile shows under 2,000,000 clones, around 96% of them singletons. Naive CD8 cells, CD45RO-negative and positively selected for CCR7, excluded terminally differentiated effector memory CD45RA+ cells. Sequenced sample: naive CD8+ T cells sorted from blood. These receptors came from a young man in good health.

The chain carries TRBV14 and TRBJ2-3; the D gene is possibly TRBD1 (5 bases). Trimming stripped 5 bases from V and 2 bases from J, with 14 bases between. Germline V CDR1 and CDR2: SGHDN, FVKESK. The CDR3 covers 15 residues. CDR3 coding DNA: TGTGCCAGCAGCTACGTTGACAGCTACACAGATACGCAGTATTTT. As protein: CASSYVDSYTDTQYF.

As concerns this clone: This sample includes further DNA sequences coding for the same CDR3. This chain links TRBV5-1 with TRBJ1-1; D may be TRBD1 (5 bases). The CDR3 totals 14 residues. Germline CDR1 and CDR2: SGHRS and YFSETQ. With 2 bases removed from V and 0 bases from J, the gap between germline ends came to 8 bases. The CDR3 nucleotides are TGCGCCAGCAGCTTCCGGGACCTGAACACTGAAGCTTTCTTT. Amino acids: CASSFRDLNTEAFF. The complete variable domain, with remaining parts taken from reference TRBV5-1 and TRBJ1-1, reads KAGVTQTPRYLIKTRGQQVTLSCSPISGHRSVSWYQQTPGQGLQFLFEYFSETQRNKGNFPGRFSGRQFSNSRSEMNVSTLELGDSALYLCASSFRDLNTEAFFGQGTRLTVV.

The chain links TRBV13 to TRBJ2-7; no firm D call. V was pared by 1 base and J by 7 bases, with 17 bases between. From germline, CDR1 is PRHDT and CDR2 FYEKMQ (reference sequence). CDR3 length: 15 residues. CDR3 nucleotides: TGTGCCAGCAGCTTAGACCGGAACCCCGTTACGGAGCAGTACTTC. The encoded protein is CASSLDRNPVTEQYF.

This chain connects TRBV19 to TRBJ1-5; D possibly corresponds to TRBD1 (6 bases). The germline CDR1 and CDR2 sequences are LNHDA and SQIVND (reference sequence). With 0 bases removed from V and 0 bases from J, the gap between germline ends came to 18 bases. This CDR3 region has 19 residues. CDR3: CASSIEHRESAYSNQPQHF. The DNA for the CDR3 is TGTGCCAGTAGTATAGAGCACAGGGAAAGCGCTTATAGCAATCAGCCCCAGCATTTT.

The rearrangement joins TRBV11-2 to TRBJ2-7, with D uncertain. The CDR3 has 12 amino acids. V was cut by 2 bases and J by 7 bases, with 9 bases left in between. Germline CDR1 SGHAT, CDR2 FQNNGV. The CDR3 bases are TGTGCCAGCAGCTTATTGGGCTGGGAGCAGTACTTC. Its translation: CASSLLGWEQYF.

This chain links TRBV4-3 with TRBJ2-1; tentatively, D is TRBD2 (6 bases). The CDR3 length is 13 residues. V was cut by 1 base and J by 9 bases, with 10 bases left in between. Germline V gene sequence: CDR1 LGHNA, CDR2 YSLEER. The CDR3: CASSQVEGSEQFF. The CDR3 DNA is TGCGCCAGCAGCCAAGTGGAGGGGAGTGAGCAGTTCTTC.

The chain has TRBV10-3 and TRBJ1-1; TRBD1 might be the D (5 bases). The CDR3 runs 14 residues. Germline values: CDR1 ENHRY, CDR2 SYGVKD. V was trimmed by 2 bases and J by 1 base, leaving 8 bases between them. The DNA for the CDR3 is TGTGCCATCAGTGAGGCGACAGCGAACACTGAAGCTTTCTTT. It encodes CAISEATANTEAFF.

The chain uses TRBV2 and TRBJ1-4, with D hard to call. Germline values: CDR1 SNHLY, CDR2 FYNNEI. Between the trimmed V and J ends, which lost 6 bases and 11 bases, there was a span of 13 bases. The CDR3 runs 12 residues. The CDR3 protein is CASSPSAGKLFF. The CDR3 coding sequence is TGTGCCAGCAGCCCCTCGGCAGGCAAACTGTTTTTT.

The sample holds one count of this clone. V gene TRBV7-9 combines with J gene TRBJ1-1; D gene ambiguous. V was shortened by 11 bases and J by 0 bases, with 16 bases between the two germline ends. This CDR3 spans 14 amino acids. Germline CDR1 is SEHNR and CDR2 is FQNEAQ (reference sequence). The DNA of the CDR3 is TGTGCCCTCTCCCGAGCAGGTGTGAACACTGAAGCTTTCTTT. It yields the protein CALSRAGVNTEAFF.

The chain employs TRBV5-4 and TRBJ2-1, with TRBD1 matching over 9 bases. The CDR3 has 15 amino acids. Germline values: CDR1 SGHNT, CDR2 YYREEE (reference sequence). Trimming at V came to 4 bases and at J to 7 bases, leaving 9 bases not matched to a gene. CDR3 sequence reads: CASSRPGQGFNEQFF. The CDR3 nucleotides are TGTGCCAGCAGCCGGCCGGGACAGGGTTTTAATGAGCAGTTCTTC. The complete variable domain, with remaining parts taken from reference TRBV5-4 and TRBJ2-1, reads ETGVTQSPTHLIKTRGQQVTLRCSSQSGHNTVSWYQQALGQGPQFIFQYYREEENGRGNFPPRFSGLQFPNYSSELNVNALELDDSALYLCASSRPGQGFNEQFFGPGTRLTVL.

The CDR3 bases are TGTGCCAGCCGGCAAGGACAGGGGGCCTCCGAGCAGTACTTC. Protein product: CASRQGQGASEQYF. V is TRBV2 and J is TRBJ2-7; 11 nucleotides align to TRBD1. J gave up 6 bases and V 8 bases, and 9 bases lay outside the gene matches. Germline CDR1 and CDR2: SNHLY and FYNNEI. CDR3 length: 14 amino acids.

CDR3 region: CAWSVLWTGELFF. The CDR3 nucleotides read TGTGCCTGGAGTGTACTGTGGACCGGGGAGCTGTTTTTT. The V gene is TRBV30, the J gene TRBJ2-2; unclear D gene. V lost 0 bases and J lost 5, with 7 bases in between. Germline CDR1 and CDR2: GTSNPN and SVGIG (reference sequence). There are 13 residues in the CDR3.

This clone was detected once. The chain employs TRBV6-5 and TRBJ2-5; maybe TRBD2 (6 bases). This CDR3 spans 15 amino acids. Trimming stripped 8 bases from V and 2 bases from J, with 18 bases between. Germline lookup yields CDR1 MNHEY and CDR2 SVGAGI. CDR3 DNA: TGTGCCAGCGCGCCTCTAGGGACTGCACAAGAGACCCAGTACTTC. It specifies CASAPLGTAQETQYF.

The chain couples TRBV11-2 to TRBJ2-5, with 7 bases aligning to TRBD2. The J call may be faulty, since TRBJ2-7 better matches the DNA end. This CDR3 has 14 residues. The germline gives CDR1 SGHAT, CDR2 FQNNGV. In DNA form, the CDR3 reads TGTGCCAGCGGGATTTCAGCGGGATCCTACGAGCAGTACTTC. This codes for CASGISAGSYEQYF.

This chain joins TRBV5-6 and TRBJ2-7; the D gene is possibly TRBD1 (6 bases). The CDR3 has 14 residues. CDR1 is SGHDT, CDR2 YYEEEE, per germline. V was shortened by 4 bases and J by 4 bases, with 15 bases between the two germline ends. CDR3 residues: CASSEGHSAYEQYF. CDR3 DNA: TGTGCCAGCAGCGAGGGACACTCGGCTTACGAGCAGTACTTC.

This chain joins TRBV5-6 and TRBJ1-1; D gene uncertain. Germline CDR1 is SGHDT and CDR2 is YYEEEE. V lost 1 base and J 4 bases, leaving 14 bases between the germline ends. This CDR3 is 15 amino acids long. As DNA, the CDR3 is TGTGCCAGCAGCTTGAGTGCGGGGATGGGCACTGAAGCTTTCTTT. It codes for CASSLSAGMGTEAFF.

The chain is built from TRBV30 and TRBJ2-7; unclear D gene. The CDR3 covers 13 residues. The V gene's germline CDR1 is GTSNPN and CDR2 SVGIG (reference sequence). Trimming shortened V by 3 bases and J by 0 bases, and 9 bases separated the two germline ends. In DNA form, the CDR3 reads TGTGCCTGGAGGGTCCACGCCTCCTACGAGCAGTACTTC. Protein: CAWRVHASYEQYF.

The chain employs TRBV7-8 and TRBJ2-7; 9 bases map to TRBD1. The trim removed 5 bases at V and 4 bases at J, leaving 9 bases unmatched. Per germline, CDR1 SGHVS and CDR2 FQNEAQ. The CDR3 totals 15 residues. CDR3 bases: TGTGCCAGCAGCGCCCGACAGGGGGAAGGGTACGAGCAGTACTTC. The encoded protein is CASSARQGEGYEQYF. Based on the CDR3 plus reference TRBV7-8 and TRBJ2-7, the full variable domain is GAGVSQSPRYKVAKRGQDVALRCDPISGHVSLFWYQQALGQGPEFLTYFQNEAQLDKSGLPSDRFFAERPEGSVSTLKIQRTQQEDSAVYLCASSARQGEGYEQYFGPGTRLTVT.

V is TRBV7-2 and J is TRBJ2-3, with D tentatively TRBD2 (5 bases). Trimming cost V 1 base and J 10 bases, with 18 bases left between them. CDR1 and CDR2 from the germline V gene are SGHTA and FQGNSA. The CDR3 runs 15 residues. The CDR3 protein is CASSLDSSPTGSQYF. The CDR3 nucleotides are TGTGCCAGCAGCTTAGATAGCTCCCCCACGGGATCGCAGTATTTT.

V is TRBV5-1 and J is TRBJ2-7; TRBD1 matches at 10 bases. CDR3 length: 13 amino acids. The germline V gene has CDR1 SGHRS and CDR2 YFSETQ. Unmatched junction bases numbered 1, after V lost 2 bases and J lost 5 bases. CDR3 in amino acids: CASSFGQGDEQYF. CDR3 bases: TGCGCCAGCAGCTTCGGACAGGGGGACGAGCAGTACTTC.

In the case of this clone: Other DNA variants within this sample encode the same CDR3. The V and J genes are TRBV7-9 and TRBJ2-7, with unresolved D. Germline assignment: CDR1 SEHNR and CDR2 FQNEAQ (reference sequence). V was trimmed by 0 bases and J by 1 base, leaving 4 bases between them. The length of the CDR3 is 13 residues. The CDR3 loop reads CASSLATSYEQYF. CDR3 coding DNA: TGTGCCAGCAGCTTAGCCACATCCTACGAGCAGTACTTC. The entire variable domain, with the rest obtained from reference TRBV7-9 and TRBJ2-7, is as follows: DTGVSQNPRHKITKRGQNVTFRCDPISEHNRLYWYRQTLGQGPEFLTYFQNEAQLEKSRLLSDRFSAERPKGSFSTLEIQRTEQGDSAMYLCASSLATSYEQYFGPGTRLTVT.

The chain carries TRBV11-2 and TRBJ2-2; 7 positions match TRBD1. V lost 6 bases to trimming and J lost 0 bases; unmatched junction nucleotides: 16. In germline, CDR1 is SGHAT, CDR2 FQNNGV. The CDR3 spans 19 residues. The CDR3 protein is CASSPGTDIFNANTGELFF. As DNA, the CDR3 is TGTGCCAGCAGTCCCGGGACAGACATATTCAACGCGAACACCGGGGAGCTGTTTTTT.

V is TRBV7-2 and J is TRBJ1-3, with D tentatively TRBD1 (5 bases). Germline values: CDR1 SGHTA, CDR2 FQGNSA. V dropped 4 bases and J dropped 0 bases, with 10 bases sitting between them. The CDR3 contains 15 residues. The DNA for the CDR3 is TGTGCCAGCAGCTGGGACCGATCCTCTGGAAACACCATATATTTT. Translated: CASSWDRSSGNTIYF.

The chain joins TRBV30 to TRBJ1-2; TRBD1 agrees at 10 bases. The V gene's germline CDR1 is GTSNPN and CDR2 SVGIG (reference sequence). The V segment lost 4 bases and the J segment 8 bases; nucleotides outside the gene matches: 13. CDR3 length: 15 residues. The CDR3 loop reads CAWTGQGQFSTGYTF. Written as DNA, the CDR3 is TGTGCCTGGACGGGACAGGGGCAATTCTCGACGGGCTACACCTTC. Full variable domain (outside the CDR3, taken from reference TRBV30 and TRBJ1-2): SQTIHQWPATLVQPVGSPLSLECTVEGTSNPNLYWYRQAAGRGLQLLFYSVGIGQISSEVPQNLSASRPQDRQFILSSKKLLLSDSGFYLCAWTGQGQFSTGYTFGSGTRLTVV.

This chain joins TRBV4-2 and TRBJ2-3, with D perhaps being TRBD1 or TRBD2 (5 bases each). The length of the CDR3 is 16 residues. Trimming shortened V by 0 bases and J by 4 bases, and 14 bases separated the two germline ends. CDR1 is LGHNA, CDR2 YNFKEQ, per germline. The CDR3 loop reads CASSQDIGTAADTQYF. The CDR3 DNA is TGTGCCAGCAGCCAAGATATCGGGACCGCCGCAGATACGCAGTATTTT.

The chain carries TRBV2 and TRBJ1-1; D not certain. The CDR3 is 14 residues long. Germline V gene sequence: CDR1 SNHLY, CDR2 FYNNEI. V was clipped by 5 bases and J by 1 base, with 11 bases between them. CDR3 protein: CASSRLIGNTEAFF. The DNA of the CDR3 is TGTGCCAGCAGTAGGCTCATAGGGAACACTGAAGCTTTCTTT.

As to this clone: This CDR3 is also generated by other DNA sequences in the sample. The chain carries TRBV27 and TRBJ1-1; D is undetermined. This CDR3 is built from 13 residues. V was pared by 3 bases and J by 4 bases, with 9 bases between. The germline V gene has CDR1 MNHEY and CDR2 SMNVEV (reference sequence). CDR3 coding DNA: TGTGCCAGCAGTTTGAGTTCAGTCACTGAAGCTTTCTTT. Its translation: CASSLSSVTEAFF.

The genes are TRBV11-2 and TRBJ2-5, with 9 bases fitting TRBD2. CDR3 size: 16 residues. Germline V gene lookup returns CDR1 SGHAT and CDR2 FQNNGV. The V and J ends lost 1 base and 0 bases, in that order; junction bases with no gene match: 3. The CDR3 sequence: CASSLVLAGDQETQYF. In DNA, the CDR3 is TGTGCCAGCAGCTTAGTGTTAGCGGGGGACCAAGAGACCCAGTACTTC. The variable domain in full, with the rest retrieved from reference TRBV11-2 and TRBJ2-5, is EAGVAQSPRYKIIEKRQSVAFWCNPISGHATLYWYQQILGQGPKLLIQFQNNGVVDDSQLPKDRFSAERLKGVDSTLKIQPAKLEDSAVYLCASSLVLAGDQETQYFGPGTRLLVL.

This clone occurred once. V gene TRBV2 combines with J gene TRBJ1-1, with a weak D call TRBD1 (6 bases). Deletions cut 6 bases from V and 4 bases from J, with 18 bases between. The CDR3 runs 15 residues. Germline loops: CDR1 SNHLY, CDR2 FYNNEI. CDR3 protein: CASSDPQGISTEAFF. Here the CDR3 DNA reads TGTGCCAGCAGCGACCCACAGGGAATCAGCACTGAAGCTTTCTTT.

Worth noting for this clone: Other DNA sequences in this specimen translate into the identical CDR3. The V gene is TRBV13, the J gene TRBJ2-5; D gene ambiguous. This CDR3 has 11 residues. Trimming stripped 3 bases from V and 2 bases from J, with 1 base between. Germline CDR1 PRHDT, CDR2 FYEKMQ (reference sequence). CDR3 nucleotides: TGTGCCAGCAGCTTTCAAGAGACCCAGTACTTC. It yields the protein CASSFQETQYF.

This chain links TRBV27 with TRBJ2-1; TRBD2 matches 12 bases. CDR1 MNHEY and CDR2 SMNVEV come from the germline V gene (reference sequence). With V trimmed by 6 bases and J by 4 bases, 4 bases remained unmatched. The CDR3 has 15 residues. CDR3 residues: CASRTTSGGYNEQFF. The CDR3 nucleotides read TGTGCCAGCAGGACGACTAGCGGGGGTTACAATGAGCAGTTCTTC.

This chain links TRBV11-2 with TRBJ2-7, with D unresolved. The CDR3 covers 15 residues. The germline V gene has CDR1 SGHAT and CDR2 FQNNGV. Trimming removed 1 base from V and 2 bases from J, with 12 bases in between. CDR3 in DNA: TGTGCCAGCAGCTTAGGTCCGGAAACCCCCTACGAGCAGTACTTC. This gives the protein CASSLGPETPYEQYF.